This is a list of T cell receptor beta chains from one sample in a study of cytomegalovirus exposure and HLA in healthy donors. Here immunoSEQ multiplex PCR was the method, and the copy in TCRdb shows in-frame clones only, minus some. The sample has about 160,000 clones; over 60% are singletons. The sequenced sample consisted of PBMCs. The receptor set was obtained from a woman in her twenties or thirties in good health and CMV-seronegative. Each CDR3 is given with its conserved first and last residue. D genes are given only for firm matches. Some rows mark clone size as missing; the rest say once, few, many or name a class of expanded clone.

v_gene: TRBV11-2; abundance: -; d_gene: -; j_gene: TRBJ2-7; CDR3aa: CASSLDPSRQNEQYF; CDR3nt: TGTGCCAGCAGCTTAGATCCCTCGAGACAGAACGAGCAGTACTTC
v_gene: TRBV10-3; abundance: -; d_gene: -; j_gene: TRBJ1-5; CDR3aa: CAIRERQNQPQHF; CDR3nt: TGTGCCATCAGAGAGCGACAGAATCAGCCCCAGCATTTT
v_gene: TRBV21-1; abundance: few; d_gene: -; j_gene: TRBJ2-2; CDR3aa: CASGVLAGLNTGELFF; CDR3nt: TGTGCCAGCGGAGTACTAGCGGGTTTAAACACCGGGGAGCTGTTTTTT
v_gene: TRBV28; abundance: -; d_gene: -; j_gene: TRBJ1-2; CDR3aa: CASFTQGPINYGYTF; CDR3nt: TGTGCCAGCTTTACGCAGGGCCCGATCAACTATGGCTACACCTTC
v_gene: TRBV29-1; abundance: -; d_gene: TRBD1; j_gene: TRBJ1-4; CDR3aa: CSVEQGANEKLFF; CDR3nt: TGCAGCGTGGAACAGGGGGCGAATGAAAAACTGTTTTTT
v_gene: TRBV5-8; abundance: -; d_gene: TRBD2; j_gene: TRBJ2-5; CDR3aa: CASRHPLKTSGRSGQETQYF; CDR3nt: TGTGCCAGCAGGCACCCCTTGAAAACTAGCGGGAGGTCAGGCCAAGAGACCCAGTACTTC
v_gene: TRBV9; abundance: -; d_gene: -; j_gene: TRBJ1-2; CDR3aa: CASTESHGGNYGYTF; CDR3nt: TGTGCCAGCACCGAAAGCCATGGCGGGAACTATGGCTACACCTTC
v_gene: TRBV5-5; abundance: -; d_gene: -; j_gene: TRBJ1-2; CDR3aa: CASSLVWSNYGYTF; CDR3nt: TGTGCCAGCAGCTTGGTCTGGAGTAACTATGGCTACACCTTC
v_gene: TRBV7-2; abundance: -; d_gene: -; j_gene: TRBJ2-2; CDR3aa: CASSLNFGELFF; CDR3nt: TGTGCCAGCAGCTTGAACTTCGGGGAGCTGTTTTTT
v_gene: TRBV7-6; abundance: few; d_gene: TRBD2; j_gene: TRBJ2-5; CDR3aa: CASSLPLQGLAGVGEETQYF; CDR3nt: TGTGCCAGCAGCTTACCCCTCCAGGGGCTAGCGGGAGTAGGGGAAGAGACCCAGTACTTC
v_gene: TRBV6-1; abundance: -; d_gene: -; j_gene: TRBJ2-7; CDR3aa: CASSAPGTHTYEQYF; CDR3nt: TGTGCCAGCAGTGCCCCCGGGACTCATACCTACGAGCAGTACTTC
v_gene: TRBV19; abundance: once; d_gene: -; j_gene: TRBJ2-1; CDR3aa: CASSTPRDYYNEQFF; CDR3nt: TGTGCCAGTAGTACCCCCCGCGACTACTACAATGAGCAGTTCTTC
v_gene: TRBV13; abundance: -; d_gene: TRBD1; j_gene: TRBJ2-7; CDR3aa: CASSLDMGQGNEQYF; CDR3nt: TGTGCCAGCAGCTTAGATATGGGACAGGGGAACGAGCAGTACTTC
v_gene: TRBV4-3; abundance: once; d_gene: -; j_gene: TRBJ1-2; CDR3aa: CASSQDHGSYGYTF; CDR3nt: TGCGCCAGCAGCCAAGATCATGGGAGCTATGGCTACACCTTC
v_gene: TRBV19; abundance: -; d_gene: TRBD1; j_gene: TRBJ1-5; CDR3aa: CAIGQGRDQPQHF; CDR3nt: TGTGCAATCGGACAGGGGAGGGATCAGCCCCAGCATTTT
v_gene: TRBV5-1; abundance: -; d_gene: TRBD1; j_gene: TRBJ2-5; CDR3aa: CASSFGTGGMGETQYF; CDR3nt: TGCGCCAGCAGCTTTGGGACAGGGGGAATGGGAGAGACCCAGTACTTC
v_gene: TRBV10-1; abundance: -; d_gene: -; j_gene: TRBJ2-7; CDR3aa: CANPGRREQYF; CDR3nt: TGCGCCAACCCGGGAAGAAGGGAGCAGTACTTC
v_gene: TRBV7-8; abundance: -; d_gene: -; j_gene: TRBJ2-5; CDR3aa: CASSPPEMSWGLQETQYF; CDR3nt: TGTGCCAGCAGCCCCCCGGAAATGAGTTGGGGGCTACAAGAGACCCAGTACTTC
v_gene: TRBV18; abundance: few; d_gene: TRBD1; j_gene: TRBJ1-2; CDR3aa: CASSPPDRANYGYTF; CDR3nt: TGTGCCAGCTCACCACCCGACAGGGCTAACTATGGCTACACCTTC
v_gene: TRBV30; abundance: -; d_gene: TRBD2; j_gene: TRBJ2-5; CDR3aa: CAWRGRAWETQYF; CDR3nt: TGTGCCTGGAGGGGGAGGGCGTGGGAGACCCAGTACTTC
v_gene: TRBV7-9; abundance: -; d_gene: TRBD1; j_gene: TRBJ2-7; CDR3aa: CASSSGVGTGYEQYF; CDR3nt: TGTGCCAGCAGCTCGGGGGTGGGGACAGGATACGAGCAGTACTTC
v_gene: TRBV2; abundance: few; d_gene: -; j_gene: TRBJ2-2; CDR3aa: CASNIRTNTGELFF; CDR3nt: TGTGCCAGCAATATCAGAACGAACACCGGGGAGCTGTTTTTT
v_gene: TRBV18; abundance: -; d_gene: -; j_gene: TRBJ1-1; CDR3aa: CASSPGLTEAFF; CDR3nt: TGTGCCAGCTCACCAGGGCTCACTGAAGCTTTCTTT
v_gene: TRBV5-6; abundance: few; d_gene: -; j_gene: TRBJ2-5; CDR3aa: CASSLIRDKETQYF; CDR3nt: TGTGCCAGCAGCTTGATCAGGGACAAAGAGACCCAGTACTTC
v_gene: TRBV28; abundance: -; d_gene: -; j_gene: TRBJ1-1; CDR3aa: CASSSPTGRNTEAFF; CDR3nt: TGTGCCAGCAGTTCCCCGACAGGCCGAAACACTGAAGCCTTCTTT
v_gene: TRBV19; abundance: -; d_gene: -; j_gene: TRBJ2-3; CDR3aa: CASSLGGGSTDTQYF; CDR3nt: TGTGCCAGTAGCCTTGGCGGAGGCAGCACAGATACGCAGTATTTT